The 21 T cell receptor beta chains listed next were all sequenced from one sample in a study of blood T cells in healthy people across ages. A sample-barcoded 5' primer and a J-beta primer mix were used in a second PCR of about 7 to 12 cycles. MiXCR was run by TCRdb on the 5' RACE reads, yielding one entry per CDR3 protein. The sample holds about 650,000 distinct CDR3 sequences, roughly 32% seen once. Sequenced material: blood. These receptors were collected from a woman aged 80 or over in good health.

This clonotype was seen many times. The rearrangement uses TRBV29-1 and TRBJ2-3; 9 nucleotides align to TRBD2. Germline V CDR1 and CDR2: SQVTM, ANQGSEA. J lost 6 bases, V lost 1 base, and 11 bases had no gene match. There are 16 residues in the CDR3. The CDR3 is CSVEGGSGLAIDTQYF. CDR3 bases: TGCAGCGTTGAAGGGGGCTCGGGACTAGCCATTGATACGCAGTATTTT.

The chain joins TRBV5-1 to TRBJ2-7; D is ambiguous. The CDR3 runs 15 residues. Trimming pared 2 bases from V and 3 bases from J, leaving 15 bases between. Germline V gene data show CDR1 as SGHRS and CDR2 as YFSETQ. The CDR3 bases are TGCGCCAGCAGCTTCGGGCCTGGCGGAAACTACGAGCAGTACTTC. Encoded protein: CASSFGPGGNYEQYF.

As to this clonotype: Its ends do not fully match the called genes, so a read error is possible. The rearrangement links TRBV7-9 to TRBJ1-5; no clear D. Looked up from germline, CDR1 is SEHNR and CDR2 is FQNEAQ (reference sequence). This CDR3 contains 12 residues. The CDR3 is CSSSPSNQPQHF. For the CDR3, the DNA is TGTTCCAGCAGCCCTAGCAATCAGCCCCAGCATTTT.

The sample holds many counts of this clonotype. V and J are TRBV5-1 and TRBJ2-5; D is uncertain. Germline values: CDR1 SGHRS, CDR2 YFSETQ. The CDR3 is 15 residues long. Trimming shortened V by 0 bases and J by 2 bases, and 11 bases separated the two germline ends. CDR3 nucleotides: TGCGCCAGCAGCTTGGCCAATGTGGGACAAGAGACCCAGTACTTC. Its translation is CASSLANVGQETQYF. The full variable domain, its missing parts supplied by reference TRBV5-1 and TRBJ2-5, is KAGVTQTPRYLIKTRGQQVTLSCSPISGHRSVSWYQQTPGQGLQFLFEYFSETQRNKGNFPGRFSGRQFSNSRSEMNVSTLELGDSALYLCASSLANVGQETQYFGPGTRLLVL.

This clonotype was seen ten or more times. The V call is TRBV2, the J call TRBJ1-4; 11 bases line up with TRBD1. V shed 1 base and J 8 bases; nucleotides not matched to a gene: 6. CDR1 is SNHLY and CDR2 is FYNNEI in the germline V gene. The CDR3 consists of 16 residues. The CDR3 sequence is CASSEGTGGMEEKLFF. The DNA for the CDR3 is TGTGCCAGCAGTGAAGGGACAGGGGGCATGGAGGAAAAACTGTTTTTT.

This clonotype was counted many times. The chain links TRBV10-3 to TRBJ2-1; D is undetermined. Germline CDR1 and CDR2: ENHRY and SYGVKD. V was clipped by 0 bases and J by 6 bases, with 12 bases between them. The CDR3 is made up of 15 amino acids. DNA of the CDR3: TGTGCCATCAGTGAGTCTATAAGTAGGGTCAATGAGCAGTTCTTC. It is translated as CAISESISRVNEQFF.

Many counts were recorded for this clonotype. J is TRBJ2-6 and V is TRBV5-1, with D perhaps assigned TRBD1 or TRBD2 (6 bases each). V was shortened by 3 bases and J by 3 bases, with 10 bases between the two germline ends. Germline V lookup: CDR1 SGHRS, CDR2 YFSETQ. This CDR3 is built from 15 residues. CDR3 in DNA: TGCGCCAGCAGCTCACAGGGAGGTGGGGCCAACGTCCTGACTTTC. This sequence encodes CASSSQGGGANVLTF. Full variable domain (missing parts from reference TRBV5-1 and TRBJ2-6): KAGVTQTPRYLIKTRGQQVTLSCSPISGHRSVSWYQQTPGQGLQFLFEYFSETQRNKGNFPGRFSGRQFSNSRSEMNVSTLELGDSALYLCASSSQGGGANVLTFGAGSRLTVL.

This clonotype was observed many times. The rearrangement uses TRBV7-3 and TRBJ1-1; D unresolved. Looked up from germline, CDR1 is SGHTA and CDR2 is FQGTGA. The V end lost 6 bases, the J end lost 4 bases, and 12 bases lay between the germline ends. CDR3 length: 13 residues. DNA for the CDR3: TGTGCCAGCAGTCCCGGGCGGGGCACTGAAGCTTTCTTT. Protein sequence: CASSPGRGTEAFF.

V is TRBV14 and J is TRBJ2-2; D might be TRBD2 (6 bases). The CDR3 covers 15 residues. The V end lost 1 base, the J end lost 4 bases, and 10 bases lay between the germline ends. The germline V gene has CDR1 SGHDN and CDR2 FVKESK. In nucleotides, the CDR3 is TGTGCCAGCAGCCAAGTGGGGGGTGTCACCGGGGAGCTGTTTTTT. This sequence encodes CASSQVGGVTGELFF.

Details on this clonotype: A much larger clone lies a single base off, so this may be a read error. The J gene is TRBJ2-5, the V gene TRBV20-1, with a possible D match to TRBD2 (5 bases). From germline, CDR1 is DFQATT and CDR2 SNEGSKA (reference sequence). The CDR3 extends over 11 amino acids. V was shortened by 7 bases and J by 11 bases, with 17 bases between the two germline ends. The CDR3 DNA follows: TGCAGTGTGGTAAGCGGCAATGAGCAGTACTTC. Its protein product is CSVVSGNEQYF.

This clonotype occurred a few times. The V and J genes are TRBV12-3 or TRBV12-4 and TRBJ2-3, with 12 bases that match TRBD2. CDR3 length equals 20 residues. V trimming: 0 bases; J trimming: 4 bases; junction bases outside the gene matches: 14. CDR3 in DNA: TGTGCCAGCAGTTTAGCTCCTACTAGCGGGGGGCCCGGGACGGCAGATACGCAGTATTTT. Translating gives CASSLAPTSGGPGTADTQYF.

The CDR3 region is CASSFRGGCYEQYF. Written as DNA, the CDR3 is TGTGCCAGCAGCTTTAGAGGGGGGTGCTACGAGCAGTACTTC. This chain connects TRBV5-6 to TRBJ2-7; tentatively, D is TRBD1 or TRBD2 (6 bases each). Deletions cut 2 bases from V and 3 bases from J, with 12 bases between. Germline assignment: CDR1 SGHDT and CDR2 YYEEEE. This CDR3 has 14 residues.

As concerns this clonotype: Its ends do not fully match the called genes, so a read error is possible. The rearrangement uses TRBV4-2 and TRBJ1-2; D gene uncertain. Germline V gene lookup returns CDR1 LGHNA and CDR2 YNFKEQ. The CDR3 sequence is 14 residues long. Written as DNA, the CDR3 is TGTGCCAGCAGCCAAGAAGGAGGAAACTATGACTACACCTTC. Its protein product is CASSQEGGNYDYTF.

A remark on this clonotype: This could be a read error, since a much larger clone is one nucleotide away. V gene TRBV19 combines with J gene TRBJ2-7; TRBD1 matches at 11 bases. J gave up 2 bases and V 11 bases, and 11 bases lay outside the gene matches. The CDR3 runs 15 residues. In germline, CDR1 is LNHDA, CDR2 SQIVND (reference sequence). The CDR3 loop reads CAGARGTGGTYEQYF. DNA for the CDR3: TGTGCCGGTGCAAGGGGGACAGGGGGAACCTACGAGCAGTACTTC.

The chain is built from TRBV29-1 and TRBJ2-5; TRBD2 matches 10 bases. The end of the DNA aligns better with TRBJ2-7, so the J call may be wrong. Per the germline V gene, CDR1 is SQVTM and CDR2 is ANQGSEA. This CDR3 contains 13 residues. The DNA of the CDR3 is TGCAGCGTTATGCTAGCGGGAGACCACGAGCAGTACTTC. Protein: CSVMLAGDHEQYF.

Many counts were recorded for this clonotype. The chain links TRBV5-1 to TRBJ2-7; TRBD1 aligns across 9 bases. J was trimmed by 0 bases and V by 5 bases; bases with no gene match: 6. The CDR3 is 15 amino acids. Per germline, CDR1 SGHRS and CDR2 YFSETQ. This chain's CDR3 is CASRVDRGSSYEQYF. CDR3 bases: TGCGCCAGCAGGGTGGACAGGGGCTCCTCCTACGAGCAGTACTTC.

This clonotype has a handful of counts. This chain links TRBV2 with TRBJ1-5; no firm D call. CDR1 is SNHLY and CDR2 is FYNNEI in the germline V gene. The V gene lost 6 bases and the J gene lost 5 bases, with 11 bases spanning the gap. This CDR3 spans 13 amino acids. The CDR3: CASRGGTDQPQHF. The CDR3 DNA is TGTGCCAGCAGAGGCGGCACGGATCAGCCCCAGCATTTT.

On this clonotype itself: Given a much more abundant clone one base away, this may be a read error. The CDR3, as DNA: TGCAGTGCGGACCTAGCGGGGGCCTGCAATGAGCAGTTCTTC. Translating gives CSADLAGACNEQFF. This chain links TRBV20-1 with TRBJ2-1; 10 bases map to TRBD2. Unmatched junction bases numbered 8, after V lost 6 bases and J lost 6 bases. The CDR3 contains 14 residues. Germline V CDR1 and CDR2: DFQATT, SNEGSKA (reference sequence).

This chain links TRBV19 with TRBJ1-1; possibly TRBD1 for D (6 bases). With 3 bases removed from V and 1 base from J, the gap between germline ends came to 18 bases. Germline V lookup: CDR1 LNHDA, CDR2 SQIVND (reference sequence). The CDR3 extends over 17 amino acids. DNA of the CDR3: TGTGCCAGTAGTATTGGGCCTGGGGGGCTAAAGAACACTGAAGCTTTCTTT. This sequence encodes CASSIGPGGLKNTEAFF.

This clonotype was seen only a few times. The chain carries TRBV2 and TRBJ2-5; possibly TRBD1 for D (6 bases). The last part of the DNA fits TRBJ2-7 better; the J call may be wrong. Germline V lookup: CDR1 SNHLY, CDR2 FYNNEI. The CDR3 is 14 residues long. In nucleotides, the CDR3 is TGTGCCAGCAGTGAGGAGACAGGTTGCTACGAGCAGTACTTC. It encodes CASSEETGCYEQYF.

The CDR3 region is CASSIDGELFF. The DNA for the CDR3 is TGTGCCAGCAGCATCGACGGGGAGCTGTTTTTT. The chain carries TRBV9 and TRBJ2-2; D gene ambiguous. Trimming shortened V by 4 bases and J by 7 bases, and 5 bases separated the two germline ends. Germline CDR1 and CDR2: SGDLS and YYNGEE. The CDR3 is made up of 11 amino acids.